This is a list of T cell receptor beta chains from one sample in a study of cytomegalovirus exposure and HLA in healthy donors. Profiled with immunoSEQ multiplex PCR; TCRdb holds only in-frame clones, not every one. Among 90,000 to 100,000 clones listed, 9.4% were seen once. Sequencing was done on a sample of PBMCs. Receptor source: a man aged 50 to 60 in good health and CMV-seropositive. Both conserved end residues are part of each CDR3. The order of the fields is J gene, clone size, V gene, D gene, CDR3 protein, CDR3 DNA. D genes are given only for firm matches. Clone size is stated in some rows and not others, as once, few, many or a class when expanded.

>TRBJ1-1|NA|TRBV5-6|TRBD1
CASSFRGFGEAFF
TGTGCCAGCAGCTTCAGGGGGTTCGGTGAAGCTTTCTTT
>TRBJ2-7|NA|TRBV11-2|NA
CASSSLRTGAYEQYF
TGTGCCAGCAGCTCACTCAGAACCGGGGCCTACGAGCAGTACTTC
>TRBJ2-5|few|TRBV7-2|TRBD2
CASSFGGGLETQYF
TGTGCCAGCAGCTTTGGGGGAGGGCTGGAGACCCAGTACTTC
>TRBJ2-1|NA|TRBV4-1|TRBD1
CASSQSGTGVSNEQFF
TGCGCCAGCAGCCAATCCGGGACAGGGGTCTCCAATGAGCAGTTCTTC
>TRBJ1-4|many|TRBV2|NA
CATGLDEKLFF
TGTGCCACCGGTTTGGATGAAAAACTGTTTTTT
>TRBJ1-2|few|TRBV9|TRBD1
CASSITGDYGYTF
TGTGCCAGCAGCATTACAGGGGACTATGGCTACACCTTC
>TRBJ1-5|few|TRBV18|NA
CASSPAGGNQPQHF
TGTGCCAGCTCGCCAGCAGGGGGCAATCAGCCCCAGCATTTT
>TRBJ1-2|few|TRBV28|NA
CASSLWSRAQGGYTF
TGTGCCAGCAGTTTATGGAGCAGGGCTCAGGGGGGCTACACCTTC
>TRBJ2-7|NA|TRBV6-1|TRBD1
CASSPGGAIYEQYF
TGTGCCAGCAGCCCAGGGGGTGCTATTTACGAGCAGTACTTC
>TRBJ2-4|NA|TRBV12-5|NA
CASGFLGADIQYF
TGTGCTAGTGGTTTTTTGGGGGCGGACATTCAGTACTTC
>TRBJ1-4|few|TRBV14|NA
CASSRRGPSSNEKLFF
TGTGCCAGCAGCCGCCGAGGCCCCTCCAGCAATGAAAAACTGTTTTTT
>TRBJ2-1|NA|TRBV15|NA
CATSRDELYNEQFF
TGTGCCACCAGCAGAGATGAACTATACAATGAGCAGTTCTTC
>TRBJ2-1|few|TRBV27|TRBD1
CASSLRDRLQVEQFF
TGTGCCAGCAGTTTACGGGACAGGCTACAGGTGGAGCAGTTCTTC
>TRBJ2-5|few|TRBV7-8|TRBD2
CASSPLGGGETQYF
TGTGCCAGCAGCCCCCTGGGGGGGGGTGAGACCCAGTACTTC
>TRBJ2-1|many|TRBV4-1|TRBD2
CASSQGPENGRNNEQFF
TGCGCCAGCAGCCAAGGGCCCGAGAACGGGAGGAACAATGAGCAGTTCTTC
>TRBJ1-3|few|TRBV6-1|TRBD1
CASTATGNGNTIYF
TGTGCCAGCACCGCGACAGGGAATGGAAACACCATATATTTT
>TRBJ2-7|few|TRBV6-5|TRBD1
CASALGQYEQYF
TGTGCCAGCGCTTTGGGACAGTACGAGCAGTACTTC
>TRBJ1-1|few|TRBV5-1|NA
CASSLYGRKNTEAFF
TGCGCCAGCAGCTTGTACGGCAGGAAGAACACTGAAGCTTTCTTT
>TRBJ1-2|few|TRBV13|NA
CASSLPQGSYGYTF
TGTGCCAGCAGCTTACCCCAGGGGTCCTATGGCTACACCTTC
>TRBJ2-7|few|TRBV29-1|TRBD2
CSVSAGTSGSYEQYF
TGCAGCGTTTCAGCCGGGACTAGCGGCTCCTACGAGCAGTACTTC
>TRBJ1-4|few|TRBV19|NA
CASSNQRDEKLFF
TGTGCCAGTAGTAACCAGAGGGATGAAAAACTGTTTTTT
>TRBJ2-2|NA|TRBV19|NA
CASSTQGFPGELFF
TGTGCCAGTAGTACGCAGGGATTTCCCGGGGAGCTGTTTTTT
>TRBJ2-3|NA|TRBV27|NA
CAIARLEGLRDTQYF
TGTGCCATCGCGCGCCTAGAGGGATTAAGGGATACGCAGTATTTT
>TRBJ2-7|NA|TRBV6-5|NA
CASSYLLRDSYEQYF
TGTGCCAGCAGTTACTTACTACGCGACTCCTACGAGCAGTACTTC
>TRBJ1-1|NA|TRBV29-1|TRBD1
CSVFYPGQGNTEAFF
TGCAGCGTTTTTTACCCGGGACAGGGGAACACTGAAGCTTTCTTT
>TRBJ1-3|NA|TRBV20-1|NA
CSARSGNTIYF
TGCAGTGCGCGCTCTGGAAACACCATATATTTT
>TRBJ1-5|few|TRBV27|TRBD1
CASGTGAQPQHF
TGTGCCAGCGGTACAGGGGCACAGCCCCAGCATTTT
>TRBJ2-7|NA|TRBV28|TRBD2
CASSLKLAGGPKYEQYF
TGTGCCAGCAGTTTAAAGCTAGCGGGAGGGCCTAAGTACGAGCAGTACTTC
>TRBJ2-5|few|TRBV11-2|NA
CASSFRGSGQETQYF
TGTGCCAGCAGCTTCCGGGGTAGCGGCCAAGAGACCCAGTACTTC
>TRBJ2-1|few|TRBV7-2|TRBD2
CASSLNLGLSGRGEQFF
TGTGCCAGCAGCTTAAATCTGGGACTATCTGGACGCGGTGAGCAGTTCTTC
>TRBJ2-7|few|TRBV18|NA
CASSRTSAYEQYF
TGTGCCAGCTCACGAACTAGTGCGTACGAGCAGTACTTC
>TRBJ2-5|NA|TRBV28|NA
CASSKTSETQYF
TGTGCCAGCAGCAAAACTAGTGAGACCCAGTACTTC
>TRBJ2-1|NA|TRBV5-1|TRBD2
CASSLNAASGRNNEQFF
TGCGCCAGCAGCTTGAATGCGGCTAGCGGGAGGAACAATGAGCAGTTCTTC
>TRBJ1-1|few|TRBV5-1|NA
CASSLKGENTEAFF
TGCGCCAGCAGCTTGAAGGGGGAGAACACTGAAGCTTTCTTT
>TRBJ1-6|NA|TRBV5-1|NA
CASSLRGRDSPLHF
TGCGCCAGCAGCTTAAGGGGAAGGGATTCACCCCTCCACTTT
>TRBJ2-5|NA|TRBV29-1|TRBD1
CSATGQGNAETQYF
TGCAGCGCCACGGGACAGGGAAACGCAGAGACCCAGTACTTC
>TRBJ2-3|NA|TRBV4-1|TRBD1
CASSRGQGGPDTQYF
TGCGCCAGCAGCCGGGGACAGGGAGGGCCAGATACGCAGTATTTT
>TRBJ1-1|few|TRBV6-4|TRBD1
CASRRDRDTEAFF
TGTGCCAGCAGACGGGACAGGGATACTGAAGCTTTCTTT
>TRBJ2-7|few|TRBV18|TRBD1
CASSLGTGGYEQYF
TGTGCCAGCTCACTCGGGACAGGAGGTTACGAGCAGTACTTC
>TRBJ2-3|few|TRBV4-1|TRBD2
CASSRTSGRADTQYF
TGCGCCAGCAGCCGGACTAGCGGGAGGGCAGATACGCAGTATTTT
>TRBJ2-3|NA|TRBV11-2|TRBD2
CASSFGGGSTDTQYF
TGTGCCAGCAGCTTCGGGGGAGGGAGCACAGATACGCAGTATTTT
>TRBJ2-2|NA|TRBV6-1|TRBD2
CASSVGAGITGELFF
TGTGCCAGCAGTGTAGGAGCGGGAATAACCGGGGAGCTGTTTTTT
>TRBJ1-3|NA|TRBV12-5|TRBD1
CASGLGDRGFGGNTIYF
TGTGCTAGTGGTTTGGGGGACAGAGGGTTCGGTGGAAACACCATATATTTT
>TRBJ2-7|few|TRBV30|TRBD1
CAWSRKTGAQYF
TGTGCCTGGAGTAGAAAGACAGGGGCGCAGTACTTC
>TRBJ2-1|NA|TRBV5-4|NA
CASSLANRGDNEQFF
TGTGCCAGCAGCTTGGCCAATAGAGGTGACAATGAGCAGTTCTTC
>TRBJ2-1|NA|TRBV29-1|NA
CSVGSERYNEQFF
TGCAGCGTCGGGAGTGAGCGTTACAATGAGCAGTTCTTC
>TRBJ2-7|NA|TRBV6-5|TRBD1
CASRRTGFYEQYF
TGTGCCAGCAGGAGGACAGGCTTCTACGAGCAGTACTTC
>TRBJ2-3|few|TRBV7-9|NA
CASSLSRTVDTQYF
TGTGCCAGCAGCTTAAGTAGAACAGTAGATACGCAGTATTTT
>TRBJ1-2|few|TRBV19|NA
CASSRGGEVYGYTF
TGTGCCAGTTCCCGCGGAGGGGAAGTCTATGGCTACACCTTC
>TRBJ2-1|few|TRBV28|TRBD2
CASNIWGLAGDTTQFF
TGTGCCAGCAACATTTGGGGACTAGCGGGGGACACTACGCAGTTCTTC
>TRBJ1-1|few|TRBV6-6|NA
CASSHTGNTEAFF
TGTGCCAGCAGTCATACAGGGAACACTGAAGCTTTCTTT
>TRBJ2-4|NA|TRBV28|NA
CASSPLVAVAKNIQYF
TGTGCCAGCAGCCCGTTGGTAGCGGTTGCCAAAAACATTCAGTACTTC
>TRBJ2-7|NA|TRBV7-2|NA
CASSLGLPNHEQYF
TGTGCCAGCAGCTTAGGACTACCTAACCACGAGCAGTACTTC
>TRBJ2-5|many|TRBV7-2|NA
CASSLAGSRWETQYF
TGTGCCAGCAGCTTAGCGGGCAGTAGGTGGGAGACCCAGTACTTC
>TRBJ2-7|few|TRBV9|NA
CASSEYRSTGDEQYF
TGTGCCAGCAGCGAGTACAGGTCCACGGGGGACGAGCAGTACTTC
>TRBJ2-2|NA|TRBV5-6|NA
CASSVPRAGAGELFF
TGTGCCAGCAGCGTACCAAGGGCGGGCGCCGGGGAGCTGTTTTTT
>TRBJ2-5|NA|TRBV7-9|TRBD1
CASSFGQGATLGETQYF
TGTGCCAGCAGCTTTGGACAGGGGGCGACCTTAGGGGAGACCCAGTACTTC
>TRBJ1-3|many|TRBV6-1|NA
CASSEHGGSSGNTIYF
TGTGCCAGCAGTGAACACGGGGGAAGCTCTGGAAACACCATATATTTT
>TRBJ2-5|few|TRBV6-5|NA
CASNDRYQETQYF
TGTGCCAGCAATGACAGGTACCAAGAGACCCAGTACTTC
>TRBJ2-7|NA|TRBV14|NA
CASSITTVTSYEQYF
TGTGCCAGCAGCATTACGACAGTGACATCCTACGAGCAGTACTTC